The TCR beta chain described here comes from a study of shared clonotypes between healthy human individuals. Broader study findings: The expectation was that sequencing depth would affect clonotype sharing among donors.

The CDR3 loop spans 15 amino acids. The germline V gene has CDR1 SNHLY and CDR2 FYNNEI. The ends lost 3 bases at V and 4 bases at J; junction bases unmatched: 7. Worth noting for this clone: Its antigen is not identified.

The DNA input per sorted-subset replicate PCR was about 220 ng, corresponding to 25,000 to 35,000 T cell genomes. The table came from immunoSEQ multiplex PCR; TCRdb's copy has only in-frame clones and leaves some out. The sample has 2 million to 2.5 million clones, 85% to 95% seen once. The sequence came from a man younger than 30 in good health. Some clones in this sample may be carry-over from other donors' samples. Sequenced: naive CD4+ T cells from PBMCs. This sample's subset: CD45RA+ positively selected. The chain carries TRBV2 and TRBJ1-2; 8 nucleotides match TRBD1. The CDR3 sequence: CASSDRGRGSYGYTF. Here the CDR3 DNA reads TGTGCCAGCAGTGACAGGGGGCGAGGATCCTATGGCTACACCTTC.